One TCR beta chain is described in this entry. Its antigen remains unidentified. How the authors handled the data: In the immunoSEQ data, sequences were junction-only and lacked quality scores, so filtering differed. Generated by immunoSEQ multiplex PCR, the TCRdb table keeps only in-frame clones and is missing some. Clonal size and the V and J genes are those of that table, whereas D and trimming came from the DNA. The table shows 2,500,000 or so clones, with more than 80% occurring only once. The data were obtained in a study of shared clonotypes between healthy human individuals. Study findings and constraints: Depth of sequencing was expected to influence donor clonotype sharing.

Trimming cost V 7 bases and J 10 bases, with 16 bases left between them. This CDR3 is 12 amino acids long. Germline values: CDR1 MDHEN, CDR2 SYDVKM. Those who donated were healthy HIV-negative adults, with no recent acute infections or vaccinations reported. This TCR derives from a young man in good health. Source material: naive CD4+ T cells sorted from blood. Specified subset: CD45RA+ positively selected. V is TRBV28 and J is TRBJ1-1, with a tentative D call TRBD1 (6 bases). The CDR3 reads CASIPRRGGAFF. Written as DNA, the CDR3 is TGTGCCAGCATTCCCCGGAGGGGGGGAGCTTTCTTT.